Below, 2 T cell receptor beta chains from the same sample are listed, as sequenced in a study of cytomegalovirus exposure and HLA in healthy donors. The study ran its PCR with 60 Vbeta and 13 Jbeta primers. This table comes from immunoSEQ multiplex PCR, and its TCRdb copy is limited to in-frame clones, with some not included. The profile covers some 200,000 clones, with 79% appearing a single time and 0.39% taken by the ten largest. Sequenced input: PBMCs. These receptors came from a male donor in good health and CMV-seropositive.

This clone was detected once. The rearrangement uses TRBV9 and TRBJ2-3; TRBD1 aligns across 7 bases. Germline-derived CDR1 and CDR2 are SGDLS and YYNGEE. V shed 0 bases, J shed 5 bases, and the junction held 6 bases outside the gene matches. The CDR3 covers 15 residues. As DNA, the CDR3 is TGTGCCAGCAGCGTAGGAGTACAGGGGATAGATACGCAGTATTTT. This encodes CASSVGVQGIDTQYF.

The chain combines TRBV25-1 with TRBJ2-7; D may be TRBD2 (6 bases). The CDR3 has 14 amino acids. Germline V gene data show CDR1 as MGHDK and CDR2 as SYGVNS. V was cut by 4 bases and J by 4 bases, with 14 bases left in between. The CDR3 bases are TGTGCCAGCAGTGGCGGGGTCGAGGGGTACGAGCAGTACTTC. It encodes CASSGGVEGYEQYF.